Reported below is one TCR beta chain. The PCR used 60 Vbeta and 13 Jbeta primers. Here immunoSEQ multiplex PCR was the method, and the copy in TCRdb shows in-frame clones only, minus some. The data contain more than 150,000 clones, around 84% of them singletons. V dropped 5 bases and J dropped 5 bases, with 12 bases sitting between them. Germline V CDR1 and CDR2: GTSNPN, SVGIG (reference sequence). The CDR3 extends over 12 amino acids. The data belong to a study of cytomegalovirus exposure and HLA in healthy donors. This TCR was sampled from a girl aged 2-9 years in good health and CMV-seropositive. Material: PBMCs. The rearrangement joins TRBV30 to TRBJ1-1; D remains ambiguous. The CDR3 loop reads CAWSMGGTEAFF. CDR3 nucleotide sequence: TGTGCCTGGTCGATGGGAGGGACTGAAGCTTTCTTT.